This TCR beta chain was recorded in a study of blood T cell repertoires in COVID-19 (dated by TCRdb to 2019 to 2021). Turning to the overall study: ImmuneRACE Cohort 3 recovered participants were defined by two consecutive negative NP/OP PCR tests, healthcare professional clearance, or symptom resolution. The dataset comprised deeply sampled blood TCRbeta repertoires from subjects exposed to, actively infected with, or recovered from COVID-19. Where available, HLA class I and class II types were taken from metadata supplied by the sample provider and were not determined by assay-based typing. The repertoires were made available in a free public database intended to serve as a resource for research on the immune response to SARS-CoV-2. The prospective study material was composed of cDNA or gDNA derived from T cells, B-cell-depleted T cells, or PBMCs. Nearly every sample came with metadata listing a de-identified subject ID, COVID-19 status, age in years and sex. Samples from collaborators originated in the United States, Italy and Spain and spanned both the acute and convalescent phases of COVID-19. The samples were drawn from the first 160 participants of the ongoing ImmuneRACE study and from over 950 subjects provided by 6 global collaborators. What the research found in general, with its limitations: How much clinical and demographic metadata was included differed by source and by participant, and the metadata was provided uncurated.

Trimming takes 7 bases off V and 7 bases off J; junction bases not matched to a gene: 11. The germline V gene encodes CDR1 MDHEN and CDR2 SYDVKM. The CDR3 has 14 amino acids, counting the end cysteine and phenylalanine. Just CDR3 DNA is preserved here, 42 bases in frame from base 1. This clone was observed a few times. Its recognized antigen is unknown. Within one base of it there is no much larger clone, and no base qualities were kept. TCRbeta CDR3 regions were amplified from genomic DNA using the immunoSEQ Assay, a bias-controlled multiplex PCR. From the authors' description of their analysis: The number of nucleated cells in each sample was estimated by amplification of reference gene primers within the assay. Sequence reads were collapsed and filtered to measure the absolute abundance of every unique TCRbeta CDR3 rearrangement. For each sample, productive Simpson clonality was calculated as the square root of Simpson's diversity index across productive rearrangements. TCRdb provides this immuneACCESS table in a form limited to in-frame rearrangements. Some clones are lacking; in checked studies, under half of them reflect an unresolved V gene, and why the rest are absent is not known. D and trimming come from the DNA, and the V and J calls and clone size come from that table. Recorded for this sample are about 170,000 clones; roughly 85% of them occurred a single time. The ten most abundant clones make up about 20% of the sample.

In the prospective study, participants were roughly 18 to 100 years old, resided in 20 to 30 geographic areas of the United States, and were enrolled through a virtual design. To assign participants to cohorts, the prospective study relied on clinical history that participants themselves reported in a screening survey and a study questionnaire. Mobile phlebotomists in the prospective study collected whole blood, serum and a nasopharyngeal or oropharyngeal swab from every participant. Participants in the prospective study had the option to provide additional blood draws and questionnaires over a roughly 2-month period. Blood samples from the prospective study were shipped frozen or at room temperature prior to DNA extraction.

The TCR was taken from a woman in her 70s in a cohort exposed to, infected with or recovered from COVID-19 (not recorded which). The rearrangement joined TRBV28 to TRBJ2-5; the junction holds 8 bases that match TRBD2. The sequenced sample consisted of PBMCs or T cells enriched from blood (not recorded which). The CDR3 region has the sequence CASTQGTGGLTQYF. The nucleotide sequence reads TGTGCCAGCACCCAAGGAACGGGAGGGTTGACCCAGTACTTC.